One TCR beta chain is described in this entry. Antigen unknown. 60 Vbeta and 13 Jbeta primers were used in PCR. Sequencing was performed with immunoSEQ multiplex PCR; in TCRdb, only in-frame clones are kept and a portion is missing. The table for this sample gives roughly 120,000 clones. This entry is derived from a study of cytomegalovirus exposure and HLA in healthy donors. Notes on the study in general: Previous analysis showed most TCR beta V segments were productive about 87% or about 30% of the time. Reports indicate that TCR beta sequences accurately predicted the HLA-A and HLA-B alleles of most subjects.

CDR1 and CDR2 from the germline V gene are SEHNR and FQNEAQ (reference sequence). The CDR3 has 14 amino acids. The ends were cut back, 5 bases at V and 2 bases at J, with 13 bases in the middle. The TCR sequence derives from a man aged 18 to 29 in good health and CMV-seronegative. This sequence joins TRBV7-9 and TRBJ2-7; weak D call: TRBD2 (6 bases). Sequencing was carried out using PBMCs. CDR3 region: CASSPAGPPYEQYF. Here the CDR3 DNA reads TGTGCCAGCAGCCCCGCGGGGCCCCCCTACGAGCAGTACTTC.